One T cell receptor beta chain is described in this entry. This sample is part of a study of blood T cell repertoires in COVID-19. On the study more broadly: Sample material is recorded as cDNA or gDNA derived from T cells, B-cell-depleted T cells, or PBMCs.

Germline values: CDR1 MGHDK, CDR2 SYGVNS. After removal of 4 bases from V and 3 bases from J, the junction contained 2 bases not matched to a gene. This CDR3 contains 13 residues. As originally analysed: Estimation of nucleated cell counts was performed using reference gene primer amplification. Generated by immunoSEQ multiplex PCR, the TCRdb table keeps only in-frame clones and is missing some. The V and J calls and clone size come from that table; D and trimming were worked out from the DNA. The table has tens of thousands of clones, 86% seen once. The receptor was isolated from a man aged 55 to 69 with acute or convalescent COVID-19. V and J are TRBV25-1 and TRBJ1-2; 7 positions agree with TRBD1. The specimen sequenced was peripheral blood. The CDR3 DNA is TGTGCCAGCAGTGTCGGACAGGACTATGGCTACACCTTC. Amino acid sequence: CASSVGQDYGYTF.